Given below is one TCR beta chain in context. Its binding antigen is unknown. Qualities for individual bases were not recorded, and no much larger clone is one base off. Explained via the paper, the time point label denotes: baseline before first vaccination. The vaccinee samples were drawn from two UK trials, COV001 and COV002, one of which was a single-blind randomized controlled phase 2/3 trial testing AZD1222 (ChAdOx1 nCoV-19) in healthy adults. For TCRbeta chain sequencing, PBMC samples were collected from trial participants at day 0 and at day 28 after the second dose. The data originate from a study of T cell responses to AZD1222 COVID-19 vaccine (dated by TCRdb to 2020 to 2023). Background for the entire study: AZD1222 recipients with second doses at about 4 weeks or about 12 weeks were pooled, because spike-specific TCR depth and breadth did not differ between schedules. TCR sequencing covered approximately 230 trial participants: about 210 given two doses of AZD1222 and 26 given two doses of MenACWY control vaccine. Enrollment into the trials was organized by age into subgroups of 18-55, 56-69 and 70-plus years, and those subgroups contained around 150, 28 and 57 TCR-sequenced participants, respectively. General findings and caveats noted by the study authors: The vaccine-associated CD4 TCRs covered the entire spike protein, and the dominant responses fell in regions 160-218 and 743-854. No day 14 peak-response samples were available, so repertoires were characterized only after the peak T cell response. Spike-specific TCR breadth and depth rose significantly after two AZD1222 doses compared with day 0 and with MenACWY recipients. Conclusions about previously exposed vaccinees are limited because only a handful of AZD1222 recipients were SARS-CoV-2 seropositive at baseline. Most participants were white British and females outnumbered males, and the authors suggested that clonal diversity may have been underestimated. The 56-69-year group was small, and its depth increase did not reach significance, likely because of low power. Reportedly, close to half of the unique spike-specific TCRs recognized epitopes lying outside the regions that are mutated in the B.1.351 and B.1.1.7 variants.

The CDR3 regions of human TCRbeta chains were analyzed by immunosequencing. As for how the authors treated the data: Repertoire TCRs were checked for matches against a reference library of SARS-CoV-2-specific TCRs that had been generated using the MIRA antigen-specificity platform. Breadth was defined as the fraction of unique TCRs that were SARS-CoV-2-associated. Depth was defined as the fraction of total T cells that were SARS-CoV-2-associated. Using the MIRA data, each spike-specific TCR was assigned both to the spike region to which the TCR was reactive and to a CD4 or CD8 class. Log10-transformed breadth and depth values were compared by one-way ANOVA with Sidak's multiple comparisons tests. Entries here come from immuneACCESS through TCRdb and include only in-frame sequences with V and J called. Some clones fail to appear in such tables; in the studies checked, an unresolved V gene covers under half of the shortfall, and the cause of the remainder is unknown. D and trimming were read from the DNA, whereas the V and J calls and clone size are those reported in that table. The sample table contains over 110,000 clones; only one count was recorded for under 95% of them. Of the sample, around 4.7% is held by the ten largest clones.

The cysteine opens and the phenylalanine closes a CDR3 of 13 amino acids. Of the read, only the CDR3 DNA is kept; its 39 bases are in frame from base 1. Reading the germline V gene (reference sequence) gives CDR1 GTSNPN and CDR2 SVGIG. The trim is 3 bases for V and 3 bases for J, with a gap of 10 bases between the germline ends. The chain is encoded by TRBV30 joined to TRBJ2-3; the D gene assignment is perhaps TRBD1 or TRBD2, with each matching 5 bases. The sample here was peripheral blood, taken on day 0 of AZD1222 vaccination. The sequence derives from an adult in good health. The CDR3 corresponds to CAWSWGKTDTQYF. The nucleotides are TGTGCCTGGAGCTGGGGGAAGACAGATACGCAGTATTTT. With the rest looked up from the reference TRBV30 and TRBJ2-3 genes rather than sequenced, the full variable domain is SQTIHQWPATLVQPVGSPLSLECTVEGTSNPNLYWYRQAAGRGLQLLFYSVGIGQISSEVPQNLSASRPQDRQFILSSKKLLLSDSGFYLCAWSWGKTDTQYFGPGTRLTVL.